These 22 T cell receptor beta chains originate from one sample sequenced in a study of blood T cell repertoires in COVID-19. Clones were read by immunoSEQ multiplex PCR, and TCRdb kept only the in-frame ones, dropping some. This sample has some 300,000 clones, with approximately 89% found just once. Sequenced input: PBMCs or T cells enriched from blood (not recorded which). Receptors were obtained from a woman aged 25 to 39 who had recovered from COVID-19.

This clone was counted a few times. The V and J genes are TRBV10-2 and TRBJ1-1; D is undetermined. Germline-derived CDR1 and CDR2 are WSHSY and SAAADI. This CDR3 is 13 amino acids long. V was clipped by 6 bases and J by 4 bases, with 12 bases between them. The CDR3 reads CASRPLGGTEAFF. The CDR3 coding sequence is TGCGCCAGCAGGCCGTTAGGAGGCACTGAAGCTTTCTTT.

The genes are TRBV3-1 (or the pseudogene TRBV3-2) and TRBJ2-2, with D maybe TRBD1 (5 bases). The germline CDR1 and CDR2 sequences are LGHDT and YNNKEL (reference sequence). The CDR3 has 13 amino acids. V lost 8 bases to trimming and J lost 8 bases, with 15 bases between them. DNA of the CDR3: TGTGCCAGCGTAGCCGGCTGGACAGGGGAGCTGTTTTTT. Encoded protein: CASVAGWTGELFF.

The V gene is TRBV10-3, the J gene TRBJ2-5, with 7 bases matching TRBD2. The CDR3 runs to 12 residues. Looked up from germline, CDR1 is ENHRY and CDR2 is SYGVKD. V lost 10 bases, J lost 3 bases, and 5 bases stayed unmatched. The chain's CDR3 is CATWGGEETQYF. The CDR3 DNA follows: TGTGCCACCTGGGGGGGGGAAGAGACCCAGTACTTC.

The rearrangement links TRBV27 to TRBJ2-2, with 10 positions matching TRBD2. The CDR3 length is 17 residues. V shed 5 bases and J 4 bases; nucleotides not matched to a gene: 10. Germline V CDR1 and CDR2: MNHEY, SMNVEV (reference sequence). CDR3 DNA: TGTGCCAGCAGTCACCGGGGAGCGGGAGGGCGCACCGGGGAGCTGTTTTTT. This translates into CASSHRGAGGRTGELFF.

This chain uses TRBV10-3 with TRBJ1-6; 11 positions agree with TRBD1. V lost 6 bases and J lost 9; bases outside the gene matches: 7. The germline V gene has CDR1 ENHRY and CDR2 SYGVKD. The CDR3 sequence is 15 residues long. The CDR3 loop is CAISGEGQGVSPLHF. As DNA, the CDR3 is TGTGCCATCAGCGGGGAGGGACAGGGGGTTTCACCCCTCCACTTT.

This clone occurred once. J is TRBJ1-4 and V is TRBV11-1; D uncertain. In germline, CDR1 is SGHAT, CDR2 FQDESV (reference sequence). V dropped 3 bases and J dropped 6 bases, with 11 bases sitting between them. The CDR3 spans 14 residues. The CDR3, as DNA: TGTGCCAGCAGCTTGAGGGTGGTGGATGAAAAACTGTTTTTT. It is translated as CASSLRVVDEKLFF.

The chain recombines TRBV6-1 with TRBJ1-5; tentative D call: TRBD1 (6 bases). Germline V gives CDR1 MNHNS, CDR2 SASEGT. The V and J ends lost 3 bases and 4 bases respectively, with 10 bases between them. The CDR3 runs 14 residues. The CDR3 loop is CASSDGQTNQPQHF. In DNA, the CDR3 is TGTGCCAGCAGTGACGGACAGACGAATCAGCCCCAGCATTTT.

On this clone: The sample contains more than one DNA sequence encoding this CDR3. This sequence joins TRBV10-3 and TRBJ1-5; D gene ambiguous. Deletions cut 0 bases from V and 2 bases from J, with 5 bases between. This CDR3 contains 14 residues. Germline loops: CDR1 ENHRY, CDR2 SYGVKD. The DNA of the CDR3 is TGTGCCATCAGTGAGTCGGGAGGCAATCAGCCCCAGCATTTT. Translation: CAISESGGNQPQHF.

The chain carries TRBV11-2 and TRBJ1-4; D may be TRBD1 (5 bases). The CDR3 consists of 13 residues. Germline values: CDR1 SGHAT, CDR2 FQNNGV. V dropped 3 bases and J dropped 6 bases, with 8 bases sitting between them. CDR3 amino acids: CASSFQGYEKLFF. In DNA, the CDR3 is TGTGCCAGCAGCTTCCAGGGATATGAAAAACTGTTTTTT.

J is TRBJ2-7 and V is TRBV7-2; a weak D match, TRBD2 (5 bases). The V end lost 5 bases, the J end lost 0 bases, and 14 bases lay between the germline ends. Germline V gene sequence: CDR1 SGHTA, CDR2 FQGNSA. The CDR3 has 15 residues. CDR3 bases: TGTGCCAGCAGCGCCCCCGGGAAAACCTCCTACGAGCAGTACTTC. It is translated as CASSAPGKTSYEQYF.

The CDR3 bases are TGCGCCAGCAGCCAAGAGTGGGGACAGGGCCGTCAGCCCCAGCATTTT. Translation gives CASSQEWGQGRQPQHF. The chain employs TRBV4-1 and TRBJ1-5; 9 bases agree with TRBD1. The germline CDR1 and CDR2 sequences are MGHRA and YSYEKL. This CDR3 contains 16 residues. The V gene end was trimmed by 0 bases and the J gene end by 6 bases; junction bases not matched to a gene: 6.

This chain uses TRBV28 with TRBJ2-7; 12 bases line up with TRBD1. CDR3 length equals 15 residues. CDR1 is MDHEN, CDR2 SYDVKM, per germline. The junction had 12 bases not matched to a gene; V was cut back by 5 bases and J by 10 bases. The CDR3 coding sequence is TGTGCCAGCAGTCCAGGGGGGACAGGGGGCTGGCAACAGTACTTC. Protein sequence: CASSPGGTGGWQQYF.

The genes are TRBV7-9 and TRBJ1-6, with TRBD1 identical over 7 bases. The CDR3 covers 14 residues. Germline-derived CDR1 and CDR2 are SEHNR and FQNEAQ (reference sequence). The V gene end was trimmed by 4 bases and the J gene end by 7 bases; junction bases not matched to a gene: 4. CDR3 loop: CASSSGTENSPLHF. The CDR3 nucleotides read TGTGCCAGCAGCTCCGGGACAGAAAATTCACCCCTCCACTTT.

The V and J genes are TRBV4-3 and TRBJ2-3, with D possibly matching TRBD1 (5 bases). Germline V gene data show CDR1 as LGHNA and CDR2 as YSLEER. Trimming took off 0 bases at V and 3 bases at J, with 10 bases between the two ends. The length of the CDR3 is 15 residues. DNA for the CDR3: TGCGCCAGCAGCCAAGAGACAGAACTTACAGATACGCAGTATTTT. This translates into CASSQETELTDTQYF.

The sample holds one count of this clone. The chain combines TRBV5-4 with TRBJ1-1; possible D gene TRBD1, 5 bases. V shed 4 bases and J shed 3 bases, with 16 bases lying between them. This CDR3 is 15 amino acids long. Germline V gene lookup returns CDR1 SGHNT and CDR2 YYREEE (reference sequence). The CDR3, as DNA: TGTGCCAGCAGCCTCCGGGGGGGGTGGGACACTGAAGCTTTCTTT. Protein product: CASSLRGGWDTEAFF.

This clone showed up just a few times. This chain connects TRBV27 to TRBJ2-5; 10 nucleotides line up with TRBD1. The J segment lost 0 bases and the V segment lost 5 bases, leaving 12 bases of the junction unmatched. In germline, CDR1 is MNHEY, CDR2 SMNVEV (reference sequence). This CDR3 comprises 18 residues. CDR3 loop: CASSQAGETGGHQETQYF. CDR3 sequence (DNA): TGTGCCAGCAGTCAGGCAGGCGAGACAGGGGGCCACCAAGAGACCCAGTACTTC.

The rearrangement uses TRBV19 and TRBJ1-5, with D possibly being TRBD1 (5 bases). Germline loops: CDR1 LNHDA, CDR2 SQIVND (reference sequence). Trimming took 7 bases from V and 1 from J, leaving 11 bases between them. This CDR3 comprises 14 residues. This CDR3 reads CASTQGMSNQPQHF. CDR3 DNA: TGTGCCAGTACCCAGGGCATGAGCAATCAGCCCCAGCATTTT.

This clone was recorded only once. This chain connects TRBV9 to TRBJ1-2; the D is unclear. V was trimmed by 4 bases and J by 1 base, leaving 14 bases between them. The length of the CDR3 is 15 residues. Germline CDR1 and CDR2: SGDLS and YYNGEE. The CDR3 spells CASSPRSVYNYGYTF. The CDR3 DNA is TGTGCCAGCAGCCCACGATCGGTTTATAACTATGGCTACACCTTC.

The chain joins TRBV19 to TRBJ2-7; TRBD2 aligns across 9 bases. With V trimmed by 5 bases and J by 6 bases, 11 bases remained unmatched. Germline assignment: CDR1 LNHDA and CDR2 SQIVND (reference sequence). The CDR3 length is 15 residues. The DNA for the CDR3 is TGTGCCAGTAGTTGGAGCGGGAGGTCGTCGGTCGAGCAGTACTTC. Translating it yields CASSWSGRSSVEQYF. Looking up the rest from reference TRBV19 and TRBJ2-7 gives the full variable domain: DGGITQSPKYLFRKEGQNVTLSCEQNLNHDAMYWYRQDPGQGLRLIYYSQIVNDFQKGDIAEGYSVSREKKESFPLTVTSAQKNPTAFYLCASSWSGRSSVEQYFGPGTRLTVT.

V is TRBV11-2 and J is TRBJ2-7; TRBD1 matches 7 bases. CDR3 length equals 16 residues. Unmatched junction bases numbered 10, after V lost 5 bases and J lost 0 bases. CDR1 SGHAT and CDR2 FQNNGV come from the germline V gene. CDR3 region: CASSQGVSAYSYEQYF. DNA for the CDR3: TGTGCCAGCAGCCAGGGGGTTTCCGCCTACTCCTACGAGCAGTACTTC.

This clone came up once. The chain's CDR3 is CASSPGTGDYNEKLFF. Here the CDR3 DNA reads TGTGCCAGCAGTCCCGGGACAGGCGACTACAATGAAAAACTGTTTTTT. The rearrangement joins TRBV27 to TRBJ1-4; 8 nucleotides line up with TRBD1. The CDR3 runs 16 residues. From germline, CDR1 is MNHEY and CDR2 SMNVEV (reference sequence). The junction had 10 bases not matched to a gene; V was cut back by 5 bases and J by 5 bases.

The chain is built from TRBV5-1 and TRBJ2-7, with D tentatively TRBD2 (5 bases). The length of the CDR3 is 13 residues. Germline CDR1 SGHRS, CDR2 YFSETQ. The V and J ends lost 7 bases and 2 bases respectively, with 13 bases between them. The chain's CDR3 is CASRGGLTYEQYF. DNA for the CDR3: TGCGCCAGCCGAGGAGGTCTTACCTACGAGCAGTACTTC.